Presented here are 3 T cell receptor beta chains from one specimen sequenced in a study of T cells in Graves' hyperthyroidism and ophthalmopathy. RNA transcripts yielded amplified TCR beta CDR3 regions. A set of HTBI primers served as the primers for a first-round RT-PCR of the TCR CDR3. From the multiplex PCR reads, TCRdb called clonotypes with MiXCR, one entry per CDR3 protein. Of some 380,000 distinct CDR3 sequences listed, roughly 14% were seen once; the top ten hold about 20%. Sequenced: blood. The origin of the receptors is a man aged 25-40 years with Graves' hyperthyroidism that later progressed to Graves' ophthalmopathy.

There are many counts of this clonotype. The chain joins TRBV20-1 to TRBJ2-7; TRBD2 matches at 7 bases. Germline CDR1 is DFQATT and CDR2 is SNEGSKA (reference sequence). CDR3 length equals 15 residues. The V segment lost 2 bases and the J segment 9 bases; nucleotides outside the gene matches: 16. CDR3 protein: CSARLRVARGVAQYF. The DNA of the CDR3 is TGCAGTGCTAGATTGAGGGTAGCCCGGGGGGTGGCGCAGTACTTC.

Details on this clonotype: This sequence may be a read error, since a much larger clone differs from it by one base. This chain links TRBV3-1 with TRBJ1-1, with 7 positions matching TRBD1. This CDR3 is built from 14 residues. Germline lookup yields CDR1 LGHDT and CDR2 YNNKEL (reference sequence). CDR3 sequence: CASSQTGSNTEALF. As DNA, the CDR3 is TGTGCCAGCAGCCAGACAGGGTCGAACACTGAAGCTCTCTTT.

Many counts were recorded for this clonotype. The chain is built from TRBV4-1 and TRBJ2-5; 7 bases agree with TRBD2. The CDR3 covers 15 residues. V lost 3 bases, J lost 5 bases, and 9 bases stayed unmatched. Per germline, CDR1 MGHRA and CDR2 YSYEKL. CDR3 in amino acids: CASSHVLAPRETQYF. The CDR3 coding sequence is TGCGCCAGCAGCCACGTACTAGCGCCGAGGGAGACCCAGTACTTC.